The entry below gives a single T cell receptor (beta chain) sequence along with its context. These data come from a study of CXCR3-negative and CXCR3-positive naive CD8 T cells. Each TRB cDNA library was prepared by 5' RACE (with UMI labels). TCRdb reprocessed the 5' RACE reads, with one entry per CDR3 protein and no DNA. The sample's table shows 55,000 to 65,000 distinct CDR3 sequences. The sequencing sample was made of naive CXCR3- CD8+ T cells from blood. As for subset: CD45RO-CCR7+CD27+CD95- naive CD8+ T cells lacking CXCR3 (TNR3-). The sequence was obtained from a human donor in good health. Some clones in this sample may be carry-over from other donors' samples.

The chain's CDR3 is CASSLRAGAHGYTF. V and J are TRBV7-6 and TRBJ1-2; as DNA is missing, the TRBD1 call by TCRdb cannot be tested. The CDR3 has 14 amino acids. Germline CDR1 and CDR2: SGHVS and FNYEAQ.